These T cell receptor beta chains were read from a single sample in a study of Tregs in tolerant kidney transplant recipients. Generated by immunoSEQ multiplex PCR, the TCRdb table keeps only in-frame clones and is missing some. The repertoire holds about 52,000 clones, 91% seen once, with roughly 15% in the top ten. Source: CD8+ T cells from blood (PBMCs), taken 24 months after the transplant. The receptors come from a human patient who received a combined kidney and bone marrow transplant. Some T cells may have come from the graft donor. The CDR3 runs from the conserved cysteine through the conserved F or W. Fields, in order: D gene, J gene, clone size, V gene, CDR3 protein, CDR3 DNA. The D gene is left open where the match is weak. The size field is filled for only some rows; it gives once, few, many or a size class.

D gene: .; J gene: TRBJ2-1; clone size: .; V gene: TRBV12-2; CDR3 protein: CASRLARVPSGRGLNEQFF; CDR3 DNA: TGTGCAAGTCGCTTAGCGAGGGTACCCAGCGGGCGTGGGTTAAATGAGCAGTTCTTC
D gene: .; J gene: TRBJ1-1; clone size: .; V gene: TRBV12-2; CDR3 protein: CASRLETGAWGEAFF; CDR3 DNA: TGTGCAAGTCGCTTAGAGACTGGGGCGTGGGGTGAAGCTTTCTTT
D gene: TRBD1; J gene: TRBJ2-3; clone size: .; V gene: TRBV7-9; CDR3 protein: CASSRRTGGGSGTTDTQYF; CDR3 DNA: TGTGCCAGCAGCCGACGGACAGGGGGCGGTAGCGGGACCACAGATACGCAGTATTTT
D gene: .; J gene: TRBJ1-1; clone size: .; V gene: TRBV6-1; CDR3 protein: CASSANIGLSTEAFF; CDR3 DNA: TGTGCCAGCAGTGCGAACATCGGGTTGAGCACTGAAGCTTTCTTT
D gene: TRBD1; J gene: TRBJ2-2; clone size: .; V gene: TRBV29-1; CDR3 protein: CSAMILGTGNTGELFF; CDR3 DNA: TGCAGCGCAATGATTTTGGGGACAGGGAACACCGGGGAGCTGTTTTTT
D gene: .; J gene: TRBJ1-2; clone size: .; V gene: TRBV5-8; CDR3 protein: CASSPTTGYDGYTF; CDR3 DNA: TGTGCCAGCAGCCCCACTACAGGGTATGATGGCTACACCTTC
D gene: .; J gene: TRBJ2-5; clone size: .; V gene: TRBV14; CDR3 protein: CASSQYEAQETQYF; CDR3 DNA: TGTGCCAGCAGCCAGTACGAAGCACAAGAGACCCAGTACTTC
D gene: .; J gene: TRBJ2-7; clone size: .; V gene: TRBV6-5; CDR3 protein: CASSLAGHYEQYF; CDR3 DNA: TGTGCCAGCAGTTTGGCGGGGCACTACGAGCAGTACTTC
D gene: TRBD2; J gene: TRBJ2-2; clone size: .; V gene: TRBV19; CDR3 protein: CATRSGTREGGELFF; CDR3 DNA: TGTGCCACTCGTAGCGGGACCAGGGAAGGCGGGGAGCTGTTTTTT
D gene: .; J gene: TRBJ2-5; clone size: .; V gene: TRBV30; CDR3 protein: CAWSFGIQETQYF; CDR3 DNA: TGTGCCTGGAGTTTTGGCATACAAGAGACCCAGTACTTC
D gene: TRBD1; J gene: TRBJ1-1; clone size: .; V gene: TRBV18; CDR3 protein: CASSGTGRATEAFF; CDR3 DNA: TGTGCCAGCTCAGGGACAGGTAGGGCCACTGAAGCTTTCTTT
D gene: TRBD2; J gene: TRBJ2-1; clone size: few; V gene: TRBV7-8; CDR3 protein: CASSLPSGRAGNEQFF; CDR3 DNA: TGTGCCAGCAGCTTGCCTAGCGGGAGGGCCGGCAATGAGCAGTTCTTC
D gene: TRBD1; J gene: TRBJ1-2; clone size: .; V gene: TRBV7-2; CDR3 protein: CASSLGLAGGADGYTF; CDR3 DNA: TGTGCCAGCAGCTTAGGTTTGGCAGGGGGCGCGGATGGCTACACCTTC
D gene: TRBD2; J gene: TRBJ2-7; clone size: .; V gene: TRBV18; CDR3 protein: CASSASGNQYF; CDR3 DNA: TGTGCCAGCTCAGCTAGCGGCAACCAGTACTTC
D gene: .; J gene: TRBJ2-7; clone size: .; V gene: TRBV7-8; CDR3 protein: CAIRTVSYEQYF; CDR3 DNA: TGTGCCATCAGGACAGTCTCCTACGAGCAGTACTTC
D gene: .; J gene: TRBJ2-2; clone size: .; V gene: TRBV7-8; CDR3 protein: CASSLKGAGELFF; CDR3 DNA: TGTGCCAGCAGCTTGAAGGGGGCCGGGGAGCTGTTTTTT
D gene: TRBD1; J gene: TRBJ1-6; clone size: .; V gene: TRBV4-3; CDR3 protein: CASSQGQGWNSPLHF; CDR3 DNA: TGCGCCAGCAGCCAAGGACAGGGGTGGAATTCACCCCTCCACTTT
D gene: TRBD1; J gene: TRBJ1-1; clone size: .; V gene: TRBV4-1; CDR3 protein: CASSQGDRVTEAFF; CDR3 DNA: TGCGCCAGCAGCCAAGGGGACAGGGTCACTGAAGCTTTCTTT
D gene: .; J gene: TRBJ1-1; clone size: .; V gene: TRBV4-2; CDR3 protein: CASSQDRDGGGPMNTEAFF; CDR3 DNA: TGTGCCAGCAGCCAAGATAGGGATGGGGGAGGTCCGATGAACACTGAAGCTTTCTTT
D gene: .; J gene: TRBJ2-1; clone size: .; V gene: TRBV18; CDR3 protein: CASSLNNEQFF; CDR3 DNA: TGTGCCAGCTCACTCAACAATGAGCAGTTCTTC
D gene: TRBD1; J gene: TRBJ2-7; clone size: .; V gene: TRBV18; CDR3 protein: CASSPQDRVYEQYF; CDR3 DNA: TGTGCCAGCTCACCCCAGGACAGGGTCTACGAGCAGTACTTC
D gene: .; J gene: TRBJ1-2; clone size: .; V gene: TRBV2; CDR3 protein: CASTISEGYGYTF; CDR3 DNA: TGTGCCAGCACCATCTCAGAGGGTTATGGCTACACCTTC
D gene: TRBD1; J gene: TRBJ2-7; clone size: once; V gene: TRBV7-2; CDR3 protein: CASNVNRGQYEQYF; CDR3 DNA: TGTGCCAGCAACGTGAACAGGGGGCAATACGAGCAGTACTTC
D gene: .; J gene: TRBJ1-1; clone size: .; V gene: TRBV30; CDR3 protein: CAWSVRGFAEAFF; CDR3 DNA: TGTGCCTGGAGTGTACGGGGTTTCGCTGAAGCTTTCTTT
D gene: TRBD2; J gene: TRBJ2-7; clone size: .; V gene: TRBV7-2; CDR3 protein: CASSLDWTSTYEQYF; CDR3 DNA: TGTGCCAGCAGCTTAGATTGGACTAGCACCTACGAGCAGTACTTC
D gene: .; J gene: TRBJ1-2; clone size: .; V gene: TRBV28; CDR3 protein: CASSPPGLGYGYTF; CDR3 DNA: TGTGCCAGCAGCCCGCCGGGGTTAGGCTATGGCTACACCTTC
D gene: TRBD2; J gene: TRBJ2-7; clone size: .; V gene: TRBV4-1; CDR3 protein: CASSQSKGLAGRFEEQYF; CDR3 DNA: TGCGCCAGCAGCCAGTCCAAGGGGCTAGCGGGACGCTTTGAGGAGCAGTACTTC
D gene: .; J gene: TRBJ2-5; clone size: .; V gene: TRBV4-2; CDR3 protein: CASSSQLFLGETQYF; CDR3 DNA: TGTGCCAGCAGCTCGCAACTATTTTTAGGAGAGACCCAGTACTTC
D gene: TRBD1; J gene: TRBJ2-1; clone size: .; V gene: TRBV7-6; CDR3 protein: CASSLAPGQGNEQFF; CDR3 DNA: TGTGCCAGCAGCTTAGCACCGGGACAGGGAAATGAGCAGTTCTTC
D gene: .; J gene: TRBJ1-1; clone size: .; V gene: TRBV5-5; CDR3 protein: CASSLRGTDTEAFF; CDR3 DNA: TGTGCCAGCAGCCTAAGGGGTACGGACACTGAAGCTTTCTTT
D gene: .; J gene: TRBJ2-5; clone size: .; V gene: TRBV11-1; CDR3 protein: CASTSLRGETQYF; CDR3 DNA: TGTGCCAGCACCTCTCTTCGCGGGGAGACCCAGTACTTC
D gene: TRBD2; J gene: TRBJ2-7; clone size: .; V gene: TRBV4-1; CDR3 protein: CASSETSARPSYEQYF; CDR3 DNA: TGCGCCAGCAGCGAAACTAGCGCCCGACCCTCCTACGAGCAGTACTTC
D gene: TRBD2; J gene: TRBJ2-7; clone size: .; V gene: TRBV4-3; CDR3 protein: CASSLAGGAGEQYF; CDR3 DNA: TGCGCCAGCAGCCTGGCGGGGGGGGCCGGAGAGCAGTACTTC
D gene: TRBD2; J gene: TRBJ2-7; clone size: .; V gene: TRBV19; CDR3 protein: CASSITGTSGYEQYF; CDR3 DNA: TGTGCCAGTAGTATTACCGGGACTAGCGGTTACGAGCAGTACTTC
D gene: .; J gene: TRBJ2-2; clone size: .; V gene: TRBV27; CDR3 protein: CASSLRGAGNTGELFF; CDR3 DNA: TGTGCCAGCAGTCTCAGGGGGGCCGGGAACACCGGGGAGCTGTTTTTT
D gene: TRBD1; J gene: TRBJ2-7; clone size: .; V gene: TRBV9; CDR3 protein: CASSSGTGNYEQYF; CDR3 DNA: TGTGCCAGCAGCTCCGGGACAGGGAACTACGAGCAGTACTTC
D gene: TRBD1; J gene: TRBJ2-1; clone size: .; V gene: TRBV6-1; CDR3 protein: CASTQSDRNEQFF; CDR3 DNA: TGTGCCAGCACCCAGTCGGACAGGAATGAGCAGTTCTTC
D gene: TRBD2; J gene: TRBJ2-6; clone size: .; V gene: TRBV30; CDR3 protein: CAWKGGRAAGANVLTF; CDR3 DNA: TGTGCCTGGAAAGGCGGGAGGGCCGCTGGGGCCAACGTCCTGACTTTC
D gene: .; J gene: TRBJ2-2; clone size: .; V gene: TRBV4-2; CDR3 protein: CASSQYQAIGTGELFF; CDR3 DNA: TGTGCCAGCAGCCAGTACCAGGCGATCGGTACCGGGGAGCTGTTTTTT
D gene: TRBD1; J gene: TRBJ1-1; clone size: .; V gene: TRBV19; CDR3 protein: CASSAGTGMNTEAFF; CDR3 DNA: TGTGCCAGTAGTGCCGGGACAGGGATGAACACTGAAGCTTTCTTT
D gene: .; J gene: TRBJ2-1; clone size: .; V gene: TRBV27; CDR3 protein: CASSFSGRNEQFF; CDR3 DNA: TGTGCCAGCAGTTTCTCGGGGAGGAATGAGCAGTTCTTC
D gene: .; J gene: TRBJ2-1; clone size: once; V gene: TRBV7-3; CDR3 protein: CASSLGGSTYNEQFF; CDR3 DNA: TGTGCCAGCAGCTTGGGGGGATCAACATACAATGAGCAGTTCTTC
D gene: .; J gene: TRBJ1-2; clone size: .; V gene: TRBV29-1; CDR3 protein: CSVGIDRWGGRNYGYTF; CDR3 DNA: TGCAGCGTTGGGATCGATAGGTGGGGGGGAAGAAACTATGGCTACACCTTC
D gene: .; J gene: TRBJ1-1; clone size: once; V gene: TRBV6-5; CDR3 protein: CASSYTSEGVNTEAFF; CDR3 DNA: TGTGCCAGCAGTTACACCTCAGAGGGGGTGAACACTGAAGCTTTCTTT
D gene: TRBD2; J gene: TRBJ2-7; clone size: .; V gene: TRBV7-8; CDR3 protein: CASRGGLAGSYEQYF; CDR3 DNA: TGTGCCAGCAGAGGGGGACTAGCGGGATCCTACGAGCAGTACTTC
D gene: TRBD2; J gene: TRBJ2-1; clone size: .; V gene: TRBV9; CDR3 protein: CASSGRTSGIHNEQFF; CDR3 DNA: TGTGCCAGCAGCGGCCGGACTAGCGGTATTCACAATGAGCAGTTCTTC
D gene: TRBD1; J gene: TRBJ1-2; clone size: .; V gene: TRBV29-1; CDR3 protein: CSVESRYQAGGYGYTF; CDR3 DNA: TGCAGCGTTGAATCGAGATATCAGGCAGGGGGCTATGGCTACACCTTC
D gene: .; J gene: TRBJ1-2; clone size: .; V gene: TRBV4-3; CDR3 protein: CASSQGRQPYYGYTF; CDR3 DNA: TGCGCCAGCAGCCAAGGGCGACAGCCCTATTATGGCTACACCTTC
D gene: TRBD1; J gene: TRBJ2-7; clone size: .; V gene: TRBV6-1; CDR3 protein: CASSSGTGVHEQYF; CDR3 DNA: TGTGCCAGCAGCTCCGGGACAGGGGTCCACGAGCAGTACTTC
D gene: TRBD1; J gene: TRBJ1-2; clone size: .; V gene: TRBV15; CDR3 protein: CATSRDRGQVIGYTF; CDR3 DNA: TGTGCCACCAGCAGAGATAGGGGACAGGTTATTGGCTACACCTTC
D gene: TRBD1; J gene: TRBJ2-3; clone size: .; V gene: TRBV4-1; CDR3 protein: CASSQEGTGIYTDTQYF; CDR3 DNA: TGCGCCAGCAGCCAAGAAGGGACAGGGATTTACACAGATACGCAGTATTTT
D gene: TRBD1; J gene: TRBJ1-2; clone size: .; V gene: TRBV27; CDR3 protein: CASSIIGTGQGYTF; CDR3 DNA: TGTGCCAGCAGTATAATAGGGACAGGGCAAGGCTACACCTTC
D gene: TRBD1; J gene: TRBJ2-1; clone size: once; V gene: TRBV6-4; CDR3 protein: CASSEIGTGPYNEQFF; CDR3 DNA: TGTGCCAGCAGTGAAATCGGGACAGGGCCTTACAATGAGCAGTTCTTC
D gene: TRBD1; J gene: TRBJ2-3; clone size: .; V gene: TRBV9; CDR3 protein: CASSVEGGLQDTQYF; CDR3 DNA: TGTGCCAGCAGCGTAGAAGGGGGCCTTCAAGATACGCAGTATTTT
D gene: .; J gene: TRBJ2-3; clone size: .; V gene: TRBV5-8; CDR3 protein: CASSLGTDPSSTDTQYF; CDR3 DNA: TGTGCCAGCAGCTTAGGGACTGACCCTTCTAGCACAGATACGCAGTATTTT
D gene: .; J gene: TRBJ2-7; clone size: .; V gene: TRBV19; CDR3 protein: CASSIPGESYEQYF; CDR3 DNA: TGTGCCAGTAGTATCCCGGGGGAATCCTACGAGCAGTACTTC
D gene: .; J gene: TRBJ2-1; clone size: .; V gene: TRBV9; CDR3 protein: CASSVYGGGPYNEQFF; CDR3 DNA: TGTGCCAGCAGCGTATATGGGGGGGGCCCTTACAATGAGCAGTTCTTC
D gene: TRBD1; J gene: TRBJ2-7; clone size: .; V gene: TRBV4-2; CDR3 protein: CASSQGGQGSYEQYF; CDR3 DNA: TGTGCCAGCAGCCAGGGGGGACAGGGGTCTTACGAGCAGTACTTC
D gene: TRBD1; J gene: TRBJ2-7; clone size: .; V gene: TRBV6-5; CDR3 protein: CASSYSDRGVYEQYF; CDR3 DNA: TGTGCCAGCAGTTACTCGGACAGGGGCGTTTACGAGCAGTACTTC
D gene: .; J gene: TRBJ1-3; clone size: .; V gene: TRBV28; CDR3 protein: CASSLLGNTIYF; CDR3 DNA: TGTGCCAGCAGTTTATTAGGAAACACCATATATTTT